This TCR beta chain originates from a study of cytotoxic CD8 clonotypes in ibrutinib-treated CLL. Study in general: Overall, around 25 responses were partial and 2 complete; following median about 68 months, roughly 15 patients stayed remitted and about twelve progressed. Notes on the study in general: While tracking circulating CD8+ T-cell counts, baseline clonality exceeded that of age-matched healthy donors.

In germline, CDR1 is LNHDA, CDR2 SQIVND (reference sequence). The CDR3 is 13 amino acids. Trimming left V 1 base short and J 6 bases short, with 6 bases between. Generated by immunoSEQ multiplex PCR, the TCRdb table keeps only in-frame clones and is missing some. The sample includes some 300,000 clones, more than 65% of them seen just once. On this clone: Its antigen is unknown.

The sequence came from a human donor with chronic lymphocytic leukemia. The chain has TRBV19 and TRBJ1-4; D gene uncertain. The sequencing here drew on PBMCs, taken before ibrutinib treatment. The CDR3 sequence is CASSIVQDEKLFF. CDR3 DNA sequence: TGTGCCAGTAGTATAGTCCAGGATGAAAAACTGTTTTTT.